This TCR beta chain emerged from a study of shared clonotypes between healthy human individuals. Germline V gene data show CDR1 as SGHAT and CDR2 as FQNNGV. The V segment lost 3 bases and the J segment 4 bases; nucleotides outside the gene matches: 4. The CDR3 contains 15 residues. Here immunoSEQ multiplex PCR was the method, and the copy in TCRdb shows in-frame clones only, minus some. The profile shows about 2.4 million clones, around nine tenths of them singletons. The chain carries TRBV11-2 and TRBJ2-2, with TRBD1 matching over 8 bases. The sequenced sample consisted of naive CD4+ T cells sorted from blood. Noted subset: CD45RA+ positively selected. This sequence was found in a man younger than 30 in good health. CDR3 nucleotides: TGTGCCAGCAGCTTCGGACAGGGAGGCACCGGGGAGCTGTTTTTT. Protein: CASSFGQGGTGELFF.